The 29 T cell receptor beta chains below were found in one sample sequenced in a study of identical twins (dated by TCRdb to 2016 to 2017). The library came from 5' RACE. Instrument used: Illumina HiSeq 2000. TCRdb reprocessing: public reads trimmed at Q25 with fastp, clones called with MiXCR, in-frame beta chains kept. Merged by CDR3 protein, the rows form single entries marked with the most common genes and DNA. This sample lists a few hundred thousand distinct CDR3 sequences; around 8.8% were detected once. Approximately 3% of the sample rests with the top ten. These data are also associated with another study on yellow fever vaccine responses in identical twins.

Sequenced sample: CD8+ T cells sorted from blood. The receptors come from a woman in her late teens or twenties in good health.

This clonotype was seen a handful of times. The chain employs TRBV5-6 and TRBJ2-7, with D uncertain. Trimming left V 0 bases short and J 0 bases short, with 7 bases between. CDR1 is SGHDT and CDR2 is YYEEEE in the germline V gene. CDR3 length equals 14 residues. The CDR3 DNA reads TGTGCCAGCAGCTTGGATCAGGACTCCTACGAGCAGTACTTC. It is translated as CASSLDQDSYEQYF.

This clonotype was found a few times. V is TRBV5-6 and J is TRBJ2-7; TRBD2 matches at 7 bases. In germline, CDR1 is SGHDT, CDR2 YYEEEE. V shed 4 bases and J 1 base; nucleotides not matched to a gene: 11. The CDR3 length is 16 residues. CDR3 residues: CASSGRAGVWSYEQYF. The CDR3 DNA sequence: TGTGCCAGCAGCGGGCGCGCGGGAGTTTGGTCCTACGAGCAGTACTTC. The whole variable domain, filled in from reference TRBV5-6 and TRBJ2-7, reads DAGVTQSPTHLIKTRGQQVTLRCSPKSGHDTVSWYQQALGQGPQFIFQYYEEEERQRGNFPDRFSGHQFPNYSSELNVNALLLGDSALYLCASSGRAGVWSYEQYFGPGTRLTVT.

The V call is TRBV7-9, the J call TRBJ2-7; D is unclear. Looked up from germline, CDR1 is SEHNR and CDR2 is FQNEAQ (reference sequence). This CDR3 contains 14 residues. V shed 4 bases and J shed 0 bases, with 10 bases lying between them. CDR3 region: CASSSETPSYEQYF. In nucleotides, the CDR3 is TGTGCCAGCAGCTCTGAGACACCCTCCTACGAGCAGTACTTC. The full variable domain, its missing parts supplied by reference TRBV7-9 and TRBJ2-7, is DTGVSQNPRHKITKRGQNVTFRCDPISEHNRLYWYRQTLGQGPEFLTYFQNEAQLEKSRLLSDRFSAERPKGSFSTLEIQRTEQGDSAMYLCASSSETPSYEQYFGPGTRLTVT.

The V and J genes are TRBV2 and TRBJ2-7, with 7 bases identical to TRBD1. The V segment lost 7 bases and the J segment 3 bases; nucleotides outside the gene matches: 3. There are 12 residues in the CDR3. Per germline, CDR1 SNHLY and CDR2 FYNNEI. The CDR3 DNA follows: TGTGCCAGCAACGGACAGGACTACGAGCAGTACTTC. Its translation: CASNGQDYEQYF.

CDR3 region: CASSQGRDSSTDTQYF. In DNA form, the CDR3 reads TGCGCCAGCAGCCAAGGACGGGACAGCTCCACAGATACGCAGTATTTT. The rearrangement joins TRBV4-3 to TRBJ2-3, with 7 bases lining up with TRBD1. The CDR3 contains 16 residues. Looked up from germline, CDR1 is LGHNA and CDR2 is YSLEER. The J segment lost 2 bases and the V segment lost 1 base, leaving 6 bases of the junction unmatched.

In its sample, this clonotype was seen a few times. This rearrangement joins TRBV27 to TRBJ2-7; D tentatively fits TRBD1 or TRBD2 (6 bases each). V gave up 8 bases and J gave up 4 bases, with 12 bases separating them. The CDR3 covers 12 residues. CDR1 and CDR2 (germline): MNHEY, SMNVEV (reference sequence). The chain's CDR3 is CASGRGPYEQYF. In DNA, the CDR3 is TGTGCCAGCGGCCGGGGGCCTTACGAGCAGTACTTC.

This clonotype was counted at least ten times. V and J are TRBV29-1 and TRBJ2-7; tentatively, D is TRBD2 (6 bases). Germline CDR1 reads SQVTM; CDR2 reads ANQGSEA. V was cut by 6 bases and J by 1 base, with 10 bases left in between. The CDR3 length is 12 residues. The CDR3 region has the DNA TGCAGCGTGGGGGAGGCGTCCTACGAGCAGTACTTC. This encodes CSVGEASYEQYF.

This sequence joins TRBV20-1 and TRBJ2-1, with TRBD2 matching over 11 bases. This CDR3 is 15 amino acids long. Germline-derived CDR1 and CDR2 are DFQATT and SNEGSKA (reference sequence). With V trimmed by 6 bases and J by 4 bases, 8 bases remained unmatched. The CDR3 sequence: CSALTGTSGYNEQFF. The CDR3 bases are TGCAGTGCGTTGACCGGGACTAGCGGATACAATGAGCAGTTCTTC.

This clonotype was seen at least ten times. This chain connects TRBV28 to TRBJ2-7; D is uncertain. Germline lookup yields CDR1 MDHEN and CDR2 SYDVKM. The CDR3 is 11 residues long. Trimming removed 3 bases from V and 6 bases from J, with 6 bases in between. CDR3 coding DNA: TGTGCCAGCAGTTTTCCGTCCGAGCAGTACTTC. Encoded protein: CASSFPSEQYF. Using reference TRBV28 and TRBJ2-7 for the parts outside the CDR3, the full variable domain is DVKVTQSSRYLVKRTGEKVFLECVQDMDHENMFWYRQDPGLGLRLIYFSYDVKMKEKGDIPEGYSVSREKKERFSLILESASTNQTSMYLCASSFPSEQYFGPGTRLTVT.

The table lists this clonotype with many counts. The chain recombines TRBV10-3 with TRBJ2-2; a weak D match, TRBD2 (5 bases). This CDR3 contains 15 residues. Germline CDR1 reads ENHRY; CDR2 reads SYGVKD. V dropped 0 bases and J dropped 5 bases, with 10 bases sitting between them. CDR3 amino acids: CAISESEGRTGELFF. CDR3 bases: TGTGCCATCAGTGAGTCCGAGGGCAGAACCGGGGAGCTGTTTTTT.

This rearrangement joins TRBV7-9 to TRBJ2-3; 9 bases are a match to TRBD1. This CDR3 region has 15 residues. Looked up from germline, CDR1 is SEHNR and CDR2 is FQNEAQ (reference sequence). The V and J ends lost 7 bases and 1 base, in that order; junction bases with no gene match: 6. Written as DNA, the CDR3 is TGTGCCAGCAACACACAGGGGGCGGGCACAGATACGCAGTATTTT. This codes for CASNTQGAGTDTQYF. Together with reference TRBV7-9 and TRBJ2-3, the CDR3 gives the full variable domain: DTGVSQNPRHKITKRGQNVTFRCDPISEHNRLYWYRQTLGQGPEFLTYFQNEAQLEKSRLLSDRFSAERPKGSFSTLEIQRTEQGDSAMYLCASNTQGAGTDTQYFGPGTRLTVL.

The chain has TRBV7-2 and TRBJ2-5; unclear D gene. Germline V CDR1 and CDR2: SGHTA, FQGNSA. The ends were cut back, 1 base at V and 0 bases at J, with 9 bases in the middle. The CDR3 totals 15 residues. DNA of the CDR3: TGTGCCAGCAGCTTAGTCGGGCCGTACCAAGAGACCCAGTACTTC. It encodes CASSLVGPYQETQYF.

CDR3 nucleotides: TGCAGTGCTAGAGATCAGGGGCTAGGGATCTACGAGCAGTACTTC. Its translation: CSARDQGLGIYEQYF. The chain has TRBV20-1 and TRBJ2-7, with a possible D match to TRBD1 (6 bases). The germline CDR1 and CDR2 sequences are DFQATT and SNEGSKA (reference sequence). CDR3 length: 15 residues. With 0 bases removed from V and 3 bases from J, the gap between germline ends came to 15 bases.

This clonotype came up many times. This sequence joins TRBV2 and TRBJ2-2; TRBD1 aligns across 7 bases. V shed 10 bases, J shed 2 bases, and the junction held 13 bases outside the gene matches. The germline gives CDR1 SNHLY, CDR2 FYNNEI. This CDR3 is 16 amino acids long. Here the CDR3 reads CATTGAPPLNTGELFF. CDR3 nucleotides: TGTGCCACAACAGGGGCTCCCCCTCTCAACACCGGGGAGCTGTTTTTT.

The chain employs TRBV20-1 and TRBJ2-7; D possibly matches TRBD1 or TRBD2 (5 bases each). The CDR3 length is 12 residues. Trimming cost V 6 bases and J 6 bases, with 15 bases left between them. Per the germline V gene, CDR1 is DFQATT and CDR2 is SNEGSKA (reference sequence). CDR3 region: CSALTGDVEQYF. The CDR3 DNA reads as TGCAGTGCCCTCACCGGGGACGTCGAGCAGTACTTC.

This clonotype was counted only a few times. This chain connects TRBV7-4 to TRBJ2-4; D unclear. V was pared by 8 bases and J by 0 bases, with 17 bases between. Germline lookup yields CDR1 SGHVT and CDR2 SQSDAQ. This CDR3 has 16 amino acids. DNA for the CDR3: TGTGCCAGCCTAGAGACCGTGCCGCAAGCCAAAAACATTCAGTACTTC. Translation gives CASLETVPQAKNIQYF.

J is TRBJ1-5 and V is TRBV9; 7 positions match TRBD1. Germline CDR1 SGDLS, CDR2 YYNGEE. V gave up 4 bases and J gave up 2 bases; unmatched junction bases: 9. This CDR3 spans 16 amino acids. This chain's CDR3 is CASSPEDRIGNQPQHF. The CDR3 DNA reads as TGTGCCAGCAGCCCCGAGGACAGGATAGGCAATCAGCCCCAGCATTTT.

CDR3 region: CASSLTWGTNNEQFF. The CDR3 DNA follows: TGTGCCAGCAGCCTCACCTGGGGGACCAACAATGAGCAGTTCTTC. The V call is TRBV7-3, the J call TRBJ2-1; D assignment may be TRBD1 or TRBD2 (5 bases each). Trimming removed 5 bases at V and 5 bases at J, with 16 bases between. Germline assignment: CDR1 SGHTA and CDR2 FQGTGA. The CDR3 runs to 15 residues.

This clonotype has more than one count but fewer than ten. This rearrangement joins TRBV7-9 to TRBJ1-1; D uncertain. CDR1 is SEHNR and CDR2 is FQNEAQ in the germline V gene (reference sequence). There are 11 residues in the CDR3. V was shortened by 7 bases and J by 3 bases, with 6 bases between the two germline ends. The chain's CDR3 is CASKRDTEAFF. The CDR3 DNA reads TGTGCCAGCAAGAGGGACACTGAAGCTTTCTTT.

There are many counts of this clonotype. The V call is TRBV4-3, the J call TRBJ2-1; 9 bases agree with TRBD1. V dropped 1 base and J dropped 14; count of bases not matched to a gene: 9. The CDR3 runs to 14 residues. The germline V gene encodes CDR1 LGHNA and CDR2 YSLEER. The CDR3 DNA follows: TGCGCCAGCAGCCAAGCATTGGGATGGGACAGGGAGTTCTTC. This codes for CASSQALGWDREFF.

The V call is TRBV4-1, the J call TRBJ2-5; D is tentatively TRBD1 or TRBD2 (6 bases each). Germline CDR1 and CDR2: MGHRA and YSYEKL. V was cut by 4 bases and J by 0 bases, with 15 bases left in between. This CDR3 is built from 16 residues. CDR3 region: CASSPREGGYQETQYF. The CDR3 DNA sequence: TGCGCCAGCAGCCCGCGAGAGGGGGGATACCAAGAGACCCAGTACTTC.

A few counts support this clonotype. The rearrangement links TRBV7-3 to TRBJ2-7; D is perhaps TRBD1 (6 bases). Between the trimmed V and J ends, which lost 2 bases and 4 bases, there was a span of 12 bases. Looked up from germline, CDR1 is SGHTA and CDR2 is FQGTGA. The CDR3 is 14 amino acids. CDR3: CASSLQGNGYEQYF. CDR3 coding DNA: TGTGCCAGCAGCTTACAGGGGAACGGATACGAGCAGTACTTC.

This clonotype was seen at least ten times. This rearrangement joins TRBV12-3 or TRBV12-4 to TRBJ2-1; a possible D gene is TRBD2 (6 bases). Trimming pared 8 bases from V and 4 bases from J, leaving 18 bases between. This CDR3 spans 15 amino acids. The CDR3 spells CASYNRDWNYNEQFF. CDR3 nucleotides: TGTGCCAGCTACAACCGGGACTGGAATTACAATGAGCAGTTCTTC.

This clonotype was observed many times. The chain joins TRBV18 to TRBJ2-7; TRBD1 is a possible D gene (5 bases). Germline CDR1 KGHSH, CDR2 LQKENI. The CDR3 runs to 14 residues. Trimming took 2 bases from V and 4 from J, leaving 12 bases between them. CDR3 in DNA: TGTGCCAGCTCACCAAACAACAGGTTGTACGAGCAGTACTTC. Translation gives CASSPNNRLYEQYF.

This rearrangement joins TRBV10-1 to TRBJ2-7, with 7 bases identical to TRBD1. Trimming removed 4 bases from V and 5 bases from J; junction bases left unmatched: 8. The CDR3 sequence is 14 residues long. Germline CDR1 is WNHNN and CDR2 is SYGVQD (reference sequence). The CDR3 sequence: CASSGSTGSDEQYF. Written as DNA, the CDR3 is TGCGCCAGCAGTGGCTCGACAGGGAGCGACGAGCAGTACTTC.

This clonotype was recorded at least ten times. The chain recombines TRBV29-1 with TRBJ2-7; D gene ambiguous. Trimming cost V 7 bases and J 1 base, with 14 bases left between them. Germline V gives CDR1 SQVTM, CDR2 ANQGSEA. This CDR3 has 13 residues. The CDR3 region is CSAMVSLSYEQYF. CDR3 nucleotides: TGCAGCGCAATGGTCTCCCTATCCTACGAGCAGTACTTC.

This clonotype was observed at least ten times. The chain recombines TRBV12-3 or TRBV12-4 with TRBJ2-6, with TRBD2 as a possible D gene (6 bases). Trimming cost V 2 bases and J 4 bases, with 12 bases left between them. The CDR3 covers 16 residues. The CDR3 region is CASSLLGGAGANVLTF. CDR3 in DNA: TGTGCCAGCAGTTTACTCGGGGGAGCCGGGGCCAACGTCCTGACTTTC.

The table lists this clonotype with a few counts. The chain combines TRBV12-3 or TRBV12-4 with TRBJ2-7, with D unclear. The germline V and J ends were trimmed by 3 bases and 1 base, with 10 bases remaining between them. This CDR3 has 14 residues. This CDR3 reads CASSLAVTSYEQYF. The CDR3 DNA reads TGTGCCAGCAGTTTGGCAGTAACGTCCTACGAGCAGTACTTC.

The rearrangement joins TRBV3-1 to TRBJ2-3; 7 nucleotides line up with TRBD1. With 4 bases clipped from V and 3 bases from J, the junction kept 10 bases outside the gene matches. The CDR3 runs 16 residues. Germline CDR1 is LGHDT and CDR2 is YNNKEL (reference sequence). CDR3 residues: CASSLSQGFVTDTQYF. The CDR3, as DNA: TGTGCCAGCAGCCTGTCACAGGGGTTCGTTACAGATACGCAGTATTTT.